This T cell receptor beta chain was observed in a study of shared clonotypes between healthy human individuals. With 5 bases clipped from V and 0 bases from J, the junction kept 5 bases outside the gene matches. Germline V gene data show CDR1 as SGHNT and CDR2 as YYREEE (reference sequence). This CDR3 is built from 14 residues. Produced via immunoSEQ multiplex PCR; TCRdb's table is partial and in-frame only. The sample has some 900,000 clones; 60% to 85% are singletons. Material for sequencing was memory CD4+ T cells sorted from blood. Sample subset: CD45RA-negative fraction. The sequence derives from a man younger than 35 in good health. This chain joins TRBV5-4 and TRBJ2-7, with 7 bases lining up with TRBD1. CDR3: CASRHWDSSYEQYF. The CDR3 region has the DNA TGTGCCAGCAGACACTGGGACAGCTCCTACGAGCAGTACTTC.